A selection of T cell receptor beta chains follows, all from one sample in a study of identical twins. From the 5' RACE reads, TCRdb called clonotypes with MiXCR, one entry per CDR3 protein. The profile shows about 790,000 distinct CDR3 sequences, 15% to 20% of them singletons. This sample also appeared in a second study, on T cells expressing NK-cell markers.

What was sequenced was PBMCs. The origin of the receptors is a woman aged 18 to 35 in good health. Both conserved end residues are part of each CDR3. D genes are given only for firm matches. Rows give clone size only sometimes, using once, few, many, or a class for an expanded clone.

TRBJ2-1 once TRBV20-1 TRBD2 TGCAGTGCTAGAGATATCGGGCGGGAGGGCCGGTTAGCTAGTTTGTATGAGCAGTTCTTC CSARDIGREGRLASLYEQFF
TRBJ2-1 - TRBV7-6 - TGTGCCAGCAGCCCGGTCCCGGGATACAATGAGCAGTTCTTC CASSPVPGYNEQFF
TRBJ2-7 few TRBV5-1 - TGCGCCAGCAGGAAGGGGCGATCTGACGACCAGTACTTC CASRKGRSDDQYF
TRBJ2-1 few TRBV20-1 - TGCAGTGCTAGTCTCCAGGCTGAGCAGTTCTTC CSASLQAEQFF
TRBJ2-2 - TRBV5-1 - TGCGCCAGCAGTAAGGCGCGGGGCGTTCTAAACACCGGGGAGCTGTTTTTT CASSKARGVLNTGELFF
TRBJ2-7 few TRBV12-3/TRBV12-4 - TGTGCCAGCAGTTTACAGGGGGGGCCGTACGAGCAGTACTTC CASSLQGGPYEQYF
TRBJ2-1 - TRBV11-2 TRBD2 TGTGCCAGCAGCTTTTCAGCGGGGGCACTCTACAATGAGCAGTTCTTC CASSFSAGALYNEQFF
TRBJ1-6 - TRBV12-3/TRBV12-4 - TGTGCCAGCAGTTTAGCCGGACAACGGATCCCCCTCCACTTT CASSLAGQRIPLHF
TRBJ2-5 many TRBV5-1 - TGCGCCAGCAGCTTGGACAGGGTGGAGACCCAGTACTTC CASSLDRVETQYF
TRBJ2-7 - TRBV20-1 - TGCAGTGCGATAGAGATGATGAGGGGGAGGACTCGCGAGCAGTACTTC CSAIEMMRGRTREQYF
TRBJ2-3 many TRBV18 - TGTGCCAGCTCAACCGACACGAGAGCTAGCACAGATACGCAGTATTTT CASSTDTRASTDTQYF
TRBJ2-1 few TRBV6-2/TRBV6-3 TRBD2 TGTGCCAGCAGTTACACTTTCCCCCGACTAGCGGGAGGATCCTACAATGAGCAGTTCTTC CASSYTFPRLAGGSYNEQFF
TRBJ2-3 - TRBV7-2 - TGTGCCAGCAGCCAAGGAGGGGTAGAAACAGATACGCAGTATTTT CASSQGGVETDTQYF
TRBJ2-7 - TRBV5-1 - TGCGCCAGCAGCCCGAGAGGGACTTTAGGGGGCGAGCAGTACTTC CASSPRGTLGGEQYF
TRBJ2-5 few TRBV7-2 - TGTGCCAGCAGCGGGGGCGGGAATCTACAAGAGACCCAGTACTTC CASSGGGNLQETQYF
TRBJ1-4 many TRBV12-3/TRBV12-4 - TGTGCCAGCAGTTTTCGGGAGGAAAAACTGTTTTTT CASSFREEKLFF
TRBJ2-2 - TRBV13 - TGTGCCAGCAGCTTAATAGGTGGCCGTGGGGCCGGGGAGCTGTTTTTT CASSLIGGRGAGELFF
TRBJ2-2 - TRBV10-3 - TGTGCCATCAGTGGTGGGCTACAGAACACCGGGGAGCTGTTTTTT CAISGGLQNTGELFF
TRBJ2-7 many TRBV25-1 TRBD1 TGTGCCAGCTTTGGACAGGCCAGATGGGACTTC CASFGQARWDF
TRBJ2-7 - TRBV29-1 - TGCAGCGTTGTTAACCCCCGCAATCAGTACGAGCAGTACTTC CSVVNPRNQYEQYF
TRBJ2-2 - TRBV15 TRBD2 TGTGCCACCAGGGAAGGGAGGGCGAGCACCGGGGAGCTGTTTTTT CATREGRASTGELFF
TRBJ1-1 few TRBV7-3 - TGTGCCAGCAGTGCGGGAGAAAACACTGAAGCTTTCTTT CASSAGENTEAFF
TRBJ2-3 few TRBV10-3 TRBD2 TGTGCCATCAGACCCGGACTAGCGTCAGATACGCAGTATTTT CAIRPGLASDTQYF
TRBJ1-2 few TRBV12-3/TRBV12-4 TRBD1 TGTGCCAGCAGTTTTAAGTCGACAGGGTATGGCTACACCTTC CASSFKSTGYGYTF
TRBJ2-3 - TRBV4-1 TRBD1 TGCGCCAGCGGGAACCCTCGGACAGGGAGCACAGATACGCAGTATTTT CASGNPRTGSTDTQYF
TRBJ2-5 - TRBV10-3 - TGTGCCATCAGTGAGTCTGGCGGCGCTGGGGAGACCCAGTACTTC CAISESGGAGETQYF
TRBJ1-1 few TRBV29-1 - TGCAGCGTAGGGCCCCGTGTCACTGAAGCTTTCTTT CSVGPRVTEAFF
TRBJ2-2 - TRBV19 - TGTGCCAGTACTACAGGGTCGGGGAACACCGGGGAGCTGTTTTTT CASTTGSGNTGELFF
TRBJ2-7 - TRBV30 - TGTGCCTGGAGTGTGGGGTTCACAGAGCAGTACTTC CAWSVGFTEQYF
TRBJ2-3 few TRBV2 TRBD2 TGTGCCAGGACCGGACTAGCGGGGGATTTTCCAGATACGCAGTATTTT CARTGLAGDFPDTQYF
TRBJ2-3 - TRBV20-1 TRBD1 TGCAGTGCCACAGGGGGAGATGGCACAGATACGCAGTATTTT CSATGGDGTDTQYF
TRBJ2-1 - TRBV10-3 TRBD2 TGTGCCATCAGTGATACTAGCGGAGGCTACAATGAGCAGTTCTTC CAISDTSGGYNEQFF
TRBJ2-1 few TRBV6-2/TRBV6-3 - TGTGCCAGCCGGAAGGAAGCGAGCTCCTACAATGAGCAGTTCTTC CASRKEASSYNEQFF
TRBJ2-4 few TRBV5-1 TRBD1 TGCGCCAGCAGCTCCGACAGGGTCTGGCACTTC CASSSDRVWHF
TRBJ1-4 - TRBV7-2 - TGTGCCAGCAGCGAACAGCAAAACAATGAAAAACTGTTTTTT CASSEQQNNEKLFF
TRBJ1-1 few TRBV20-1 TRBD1 TGCAGTGCTAGAGGACAGGGGGTCGAAGTAGCTTTCTTT CSARGQGVEVAFF
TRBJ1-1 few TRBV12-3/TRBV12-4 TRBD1 TGTGCCAGCAGTCGGGAGACAGGGGGTTCTGAAGCTTTCTTT CASSRETGGSEAFF
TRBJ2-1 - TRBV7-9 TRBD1 TGTGCCAGCAGGCGTAAATCCGGGACAGGGTACAATGAGCAGTTCTTC CASRRKSGTGYNEQFF
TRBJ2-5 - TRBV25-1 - TGTGCCAGCAGTGATCTGGGGACATCCCAAGAGACCCAGTACTTC CASSDLGTSQETQYF
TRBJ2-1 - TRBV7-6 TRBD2 TGTGCCAGCAGCTTGGCTAGCGGGAGAGTTGAGCAGTTCTTC CASSLASGRVEQFF
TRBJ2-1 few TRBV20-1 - TGCAGTGCTACCCCCCAATCGGGATATTACAATGAGCAGTTCTTC CSATPQSGYYNEQFF
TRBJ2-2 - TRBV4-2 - TGTGCCAGCAGCCTCGTCCCCTTGGACGGGGAGCTGTTTTTT CASSLVPLDGELFF
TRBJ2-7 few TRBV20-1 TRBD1 TGCAGTGCTAGACGCGACAGGGGAGACGAGCAGTACTTC CSARRDRGDEQYF
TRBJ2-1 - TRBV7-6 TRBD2 TGTGCCAGCAGCTTCGGGGGGGGTTCACCCAATGAGCAGTTCTTC CASSFGGGSPNEQFF
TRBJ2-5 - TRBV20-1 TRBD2 TGCAGTGCTGAGACTAGCGGGGTTAAGACCCAGTACTTC CSAETSGVKTQYF
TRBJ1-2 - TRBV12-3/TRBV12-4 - TGTGCCAGCAGCACCGACAAGTATGGCTACACCTTC CASSTDKYGYTF
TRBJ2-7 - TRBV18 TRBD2 TGTGCCAGCTCAGGACTAGCGGGTACTTTCCTCGAGCAGTACTTC CASSGLAGTFLEQYF
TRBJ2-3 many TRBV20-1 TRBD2 TGCAGTGCTAGGATAGCGGGGAGCACAGATACGCAGTATTTT CSARIAGSTDTQYF
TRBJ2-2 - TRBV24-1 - TGTGCCACCAGTGATTTGACAGGGACCGGGGAGCTGTTTTTT CATSDLTGTGELFF
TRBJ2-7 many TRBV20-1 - TGCAGTGCTAGGGCGGGACAGCTCTACGAGCAGTACTTC CSARAGQLYEQYF
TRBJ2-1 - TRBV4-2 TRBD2 TGTGCCAGCAGCCAACTCCCCCCCGGCTCCGGGGGGTACAATGAGCAGTTCTTC CASSQLPPGSGGYNEQFF